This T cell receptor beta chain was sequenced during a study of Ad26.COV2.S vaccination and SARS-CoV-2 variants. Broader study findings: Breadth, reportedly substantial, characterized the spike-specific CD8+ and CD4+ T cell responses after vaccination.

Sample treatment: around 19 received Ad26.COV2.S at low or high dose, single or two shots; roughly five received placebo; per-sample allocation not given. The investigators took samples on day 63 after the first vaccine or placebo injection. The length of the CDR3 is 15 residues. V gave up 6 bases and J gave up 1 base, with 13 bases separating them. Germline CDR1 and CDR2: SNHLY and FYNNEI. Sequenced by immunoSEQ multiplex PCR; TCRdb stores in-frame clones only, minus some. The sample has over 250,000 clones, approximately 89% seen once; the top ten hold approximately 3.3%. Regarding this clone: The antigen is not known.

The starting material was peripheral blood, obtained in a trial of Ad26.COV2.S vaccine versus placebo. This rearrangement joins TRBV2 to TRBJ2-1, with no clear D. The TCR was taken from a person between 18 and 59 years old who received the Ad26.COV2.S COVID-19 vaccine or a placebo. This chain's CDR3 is CASRADPGSYNEQFF. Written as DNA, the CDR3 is TGTGCCAGCAGGGCGGACCCCGGATCCTACAATGAGCAGTTCTTC.